Sequencing of this T cell receptor beta chain was carried out in a study of T cell clonotyping in hematopoietic cell transplantation. Assay used: immunoSEQ multiplex PCR; TCRdb lists only in-frame clones, some missing. The sample has 40,000 to 45,000 clones, around 95% seen once. Overall study findings and caveats: Without cell sorting, CD4 versus CD8 contributions remain unresolved. Few recipient clonotypes overlapped donors; over 95% were de novo at given depth. Graft donor and pretransplant recipient Inverse Simpson Index values predicted broader posttransplant TCR diversity. After transplant, recipient diversity fell while pathologically expanded clonotypes grew through day 180.

Trimming stripped 3 bases from V and 2 bases from J, with 7 bases between. CDR3 length equals 14 residues. In germline, CDR1 is LNHDA, CDR2 SQIVND (reference sequence). A note on this clone: Its antigen is as yet unknown.

The receptor was isolated from a woman aged 45-60 years in good health. Some clones in this sample may be carry-over from other donors' samples. Input material: peripheral blood mononuclear cells. The gene calls are TRBV19 and TRBJ2-2, with D hard to call. The CDR3 reads CASSIGLNTGELFF. For the CDR3, the DNA is TGTGCCAGTAGTATTGGCCTTAACACCGGGGAGCTGTTTTTT.